Listed below are T cell receptor beta chains from one sample, sequenced in a study of CD8 T cells in ankylosing spondylitis. TCRdb called the 5' RACE reads again in MiXCR, with one record for every CDR3 protein. In the table there are approximately 38,000 distinct CDR3 sequences, 2.7% of which are singletons. The sample comprised blood, either unsorted or a sorted T cell fraction (not recorded which). The receptors here all came from a male donor with ankylosing spondylitis or in good health (not recorded which). Both conserved end residues are trimmed from each CDR3.

j_call cdr3_length v_call cdr3_aa
TRBJ2-1 12 TRBV9 ASSAGTSGRRQF
TRBJ2-2 12 TRBV9 ASSPDPNTGELF
TRBJ2-7 11 TRBV9 ASSGNSRFEQY
TRBJ2-1 14 TRBV9 ASSWVAAHSYNEQF
TRBJ2-2 14 TRBV9 ASSFSSGQNTGELF
TRBJ2-7 13 TRBV9 ASSPGTGQGYEQY
TRBJ2-6 14 TRBV9 ASSVGSGAGANVLT
TRBJ2-6 14 TRBV9 ASSVVGESGANVLT
TRBJ2-3 13 TRBV9 ASSAGTASTDTQY
TRBJ1-4 12 TRBV9 ASSVDGSDEKLF
TRBJ2-3 13 TRBV9 ASSVWEGRTDTQY
TRBJ2-1 11 TRBV9 ASSVGSLGEQF
TRBJ1-2 11 TRBV9 ASSVGGGFGYT
TRBJ2-3 16 TRBV9 ASSKAAAGSYRGDTQY
TRBJ2-7 13 TRBV9 ASSPLLSGSSEQY
TRBJ1-2 13 TRBV9 ASAGTGAAGYGYT
TRBJ2-3 12 TRBV9 ASSALAGSNTQY
TRBJ2-7 15 TRBV9 ASSVAPAGTGTYEQY
TRBJ2-1 13 TRBV9 ASSSGDLGGNEQF
TRBJ2-5 12 TRBV9 ASSVGRIQETQY
TRBJ2-7 11 TRBV9 ASSRTGFYEQY
TRBJ2-7 11 TRBV9 ASSEPGGDEQY
TRBJ1-1 10 TRBV9 ASSPARGEAF
TRBJ2-2 11 TRBV9 ASSPKITGELF
TRBJ1-5 11 TRBV9 ASSDGENQPQH
TRBJ1-1 11 TRBV9 ASSVAGNTEAF
TRBJ1-5 15 TRBV9 ASSVGGGSGSNQPQH
TRBJ2-1 12 TRBV9 ASSVGPSPREQF
TRBJ2-5 10 TRBV9 ASSGQGETQY
TRBJ2-7 13 TRBV9 ASSVESAGIYEQY
TRBJ2-3 11 TRBV9 ASSVSGGDTQY
TRBJ2-3 12 TRBV9 ASSVAEATDTQY